The clone carrying this TCR beta chain was observed a single time. TCRdb's table, derived via immunoSEQ multiplex PCR, lists solely in-frame clones and lacks some. The sample has 400,000 to 450,000 clones, around 90% seen once. These data come from a study of Ad26.COV2.S vaccination and SARS-CoV-2 variants. Study information: Intramuscular Ad26.COV2.S doses were given once or twice, 56 days apart.

The treatment denotes: 19 received Ad26.COV2.S at low or high dose, single or two shots; a few received placebo; per-sample allocation not given. Collection of samples fell on day 63 after the first vaccine or placebo injection. The donor's status was that of an adult aged 18-55 years in Boston. The CDR3 extends over 14 amino acids. J lost 2 bases, V lost 6 bases, and 2 bases had no gene match. Germline CDR1 KGHSH, CDR2 LQKENI. The chain combines TRBV18 with TRBJ2-2; TRBD2 agrees at 8 bases. This clonotype was obtained from a person between 18 and 60 years old who received the Ad26.COV2.S COVID-19 vaccine or a placebo. Material: peripheral blood, obtained in a trial of Ad26.COV2.S vaccine versus placebo. The CDR3 sequence: CASSGLANTGELFF. The CDR3 nucleotides read TGTGCCAGCTCCGGACTAGCCAACACCGGGGAGCTGTTTTTT. The complete variable domain, with remaining parts taken from reference TRBV18 and TRBJ2-2, reads NAGVMQNPRHLVRRRGQEARLRCSPMKGHSHVYWYRQLPEEGLKFMVYLQKENIIDESGMPKERFSAEFPKEGPSILRIQQVVRGDSAAYFCASSGLANTGELFFGEGSRLTVL.